This TCR beta chain was captured in a study of OX40 agonist ivuxolimab in advanced cancers. Study results and caveats: No antigen was identified for the clonally expanded peripheral T cells. Circulating CD4+ and CD8+ T cells showed clonal expansion by week 6 at 0.1 to 3.0 mg/kg.

With respect to this clone: Its cognate antigen is unknown.

The CDR3 contains 9 residues. The germline V gene encodes CDR1 LNHDA and CDR2 SQIVND (reference sequence). Trimming removed 8 bases at V and 10 bases at J, with 6 bases between. The protocol was immunoSEQ multiplex PCR, while the TCRdb copy is restricted to in-frame clones and leaves out a portion. The sample shows 25,000 to 40,000 clones, 84% of them seen only once. The source was CD4+ or CD8+ T cells sorted from blood, collected in a trial of the OX40 agonist ivuxolimab. The TCR was taken from an adult with an advanced solid tumor such as melanoma, head and neck, liver or kidney cancer. The chain couples TRBV19 to TRBJ2-1; TRBD1 or TRBD2 may be the D gene (5 bases each). The chain's CDR3 is CASGTEQFF. The CDR3 DNA follows: TGTGCCAGTGGGACGGAGCAGTTCTTC.